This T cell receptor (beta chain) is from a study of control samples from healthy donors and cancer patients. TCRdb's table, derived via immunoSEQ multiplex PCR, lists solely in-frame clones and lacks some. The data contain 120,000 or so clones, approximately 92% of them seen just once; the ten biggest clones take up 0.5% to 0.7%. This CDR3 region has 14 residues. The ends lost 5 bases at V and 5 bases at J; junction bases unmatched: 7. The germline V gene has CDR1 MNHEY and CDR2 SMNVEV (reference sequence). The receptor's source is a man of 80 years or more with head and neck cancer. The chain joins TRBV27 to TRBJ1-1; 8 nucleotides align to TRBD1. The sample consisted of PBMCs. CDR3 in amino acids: CASSRDRGGTEAFF. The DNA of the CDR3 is TGTGCCAGCAGTCGAGACAGGGGAGGGACTGAAGCTTTCTTT.